Reported below is one TCR beta chain. Its antigen is undetermined. In TCRdb, the 5' RACE reads were re-called with MiXCR into one record per CDR3 protein. The table shows fewer than 400,000 distinct CDR3 sequences, with roughly 14% occurring only once. V was cut by 3 bases and J by 4 bases, with 9 bases left in between. The CDR3 covers 14 residues. These data belong to a study of CD8 T cells in ankylosing spondylitis. Study-wide findings and caveats: Disease-linked clones bore a CD8+ phenotype and were relatively rare in peripheral blood.

The source is a male donor with ankylosing spondylitis or in good health (not recorded which). This chain links TRBV12-3 or TRBV12-4 with TRBJ2-2; D is possibly TRBD2 (6 bases). The sequenced material came from blood, either unsorted or a sorted T cell fraction (not recorded which). CDR3 region: CASSFGGRTGELFF. The CDR3 DNA reads TGTGCCAGCAGTTTTGGAGGGCGCACCGGGGAGCTGTTTTTT.